This passage covers 26 T cell receptor beta chains from one sample sequenced in a study of T cells in Graves' hyperthyroidism and ophthalmopathy (dated by TCRdb to the late 2010s). Library prep was done by multiplex PCR. Data came from an Illumina HiSeq 2000. The TCR beta CDR3 regions were amplified from RNA transcripts. The first round of RT-PCR for the TCR CDR3 was performed with the HTBI primer set and the Qiagen OneStep RT-PCR kit. TCRdb trimmed public reads at Q25 via fastp, called clones via MiXCR and kept in-frame beta chains. Every CDR3 protein is listed once, alongside the most common genes and DNA of its rows. Here the sample has 250,000 to 300,000 distinct CDR3 sequences; about a sixth occur a single time. The top ten hold over 45% of the sample. Source material: blood. These receptors came from a woman aged 55 to 70 with Graves' ophthalmopathy.

This clonotype was seen more than once but under ten times. No DNA is shown, since the ends of the CDR3 on it are uncertain; the CDR3 is the one TCRdb lists. The rearrangement links TRBV6-5 to TRBJ2-1; the D segment call TRBD1 is taken from the table without a DNA check. Germline CDR1 and CDR2: MNHEY and SVGAGI. The CDR3 sequence runs 14 residues, both termini included. CDR3 loop: CASSYGHFGNEQFF.

This clonotype has more than one count but fewer than ten. The rearrangement links TRBV6-5 to TRBJ2-3; D ambiguous. This CDR3 comprises 13 residues. Per germline, CDR1 MNHEY and CDR2 SVGAGI. Trimming pared 0 bases from V and 5 bases from J, leaving 6 bases between. In DNA, the CDR3 is TGTGCCAGCAGTTACTCTGAGATAGATACGCAGTATTTT. Its protein is CASSYSEIDTQYF.

This clonotype was detected only a few times. V is TRBV20-1 and J is TRBJ2-6; D tentatively fits TRBD1 or TRBD2 (7 bases each). V gave up 5 bases and J gave up 0 bases, with 11 bases separating them. The length of the CDR3 is 15 residues. Per the germline V gene, CDR1 is DFQATT and CDR2 is SNEGSKA (reference sequence). The CDR3 DNA reads TGCAGTGCTCCAGGGGGGGGCTCTGGGGCCAACGTCCTGACTTTC. It codes for CSAPGGGSGANVLTF.

This clonotype was seen repeatedly, ten times or more. The V gene is TRBV20-1, the J gene TRBJ2-3; 7 bases agree with TRBD2. CDR3 size: 13 residues. Unmatched junction bases numbered 8, after V lost 3 bases and J lost 8 bases. The germline CDR1 and CDR2 sequences are DFQATT and SNEGSKA (reference sequence). The DNA of the CDR3 is TGCAGTGCTAGGGGCGGGAGCGGAGTTACGCAGTATTTT. Amino acids: CSARGGSGVTQYF.

This clonotype turned up a few times. A much more abundant neighbour one base away suggests this may be a read error. The V gene is TRBV6-1, the J gene TRBJ1-2; no clear D gene. The CDR3 has 12 amino acids. Germline assignment: CDR1 MNHNS and CDR2 SASEGT. V lost 2 bases and J lost 0, with 1 base in between. The CDR3 nucleotides are TGTGCCAGCAGTGAAACTAACTATGGCTACACCTTC. This sequence encodes CASSETNYGYTF.

This clonotype was seen only a few times. This sequence joins TRBV6-1 and TRBJ2-2; 13 bases agree with TRBD2. This CDR3 is built from 18 residues. Germline V gene data show CDR1 as MNHNS and CDR2 as SASEGT. V shed 5 bases, J shed 4 bases, and the junction held 10 bases outside the gene matches. CDR3 in amino acids: CASSRTSGRASGTGELFF. For the CDR3, the DNA is TGTGCCAGCAGTCGAACTAGCGGGAGGGCCTCTGGCACCGGGGAGCTGTTTTTT.

This clonotype was seen more than once but under ten times. The rearrangement uses TRBV15 and TRBJ1-2; a possible D gene is TRBD1 (5 bases). CDR1 LNHNV and CDR2 YYDKDF come from the germline V gene (reference sequence). This CDR3 region has 16 residues. V dropped 2 bases and J dropped 7 bases, with 20 bases sitting between them. The CDR3 protein is CATSRRFRREDSGYTF. For the CDR3, the DNA is TGTGCCACCAGCAGAAGGTTTCGCAGGGAGGATTCTGGCTACACCTTC.

This clonotype was found many times. This chain uses TRBV7-6 with TRBJ2-7; the match to TRBD1 covers 7 bases. V was pared by 0 bases and J by 2 bases, with 4 bases of the junction left unmatched. The CDR3 loop spans 15 amino acids. Germline lookup yields CDR1 SGHVS and CDR2 FNYEAQ. The CDR3 loop is CASSLAFQGAYEQYF. Here the CDR3 DNA reads TGTGCCAGCAGCTTAGCATTTCAGGGGGCCTACGAGCAGTACTTC. Together with reference TRBV7-6 and TRBJ2-7, the CDR3 gives the full variable domain: GAGVSQSPRYKVTKRGQDVALRCDPISGHVSLYWYRQALGQGPEFLTYFNYEAQQDKSGLPNDRFSAERPEGSISTLTIQRTEQRDSAMYRCASSLAFQGAYEQYFGPGTRLTVT.

The J gene is TRBJ1-4, the V gene TRBV10-3; D is possibly TRBD1 (5 bases). The CDR3 contains 15 residues. Germline CDR1 is ENHRY and CDR2 is SYGVKD. Between the trimmed V and J ends, which lost 3 bases and 3 bases, there was a span of 11 bases. The CDR3 DNA is TGTGCCATCAGTGACCCGGGACGGGCTAATGAAAAACTGTTTTTT. Its protein product is CAISDPGRANEKLFF.

This clonotype was detected many times. The rearrangement links TRBV6-5 to TRBJ1-1; unclear D gene. CDR3 length: 16 residues. V dropped 2 bases and J dropped 0 bases, with 13 bases sitting between them. Germline-derived CDR1 and CDR2 are MNHEY and SVGAGI. The CDR3 DNA sequence: TGTGCCAGCAGTTACGCCGGGCAGGCACTGAACACTGAAGCTTTCTTT. Its translation: CASSYAGQALNTEAFF.

The chain employs TRBV5-4 and TRBJ2-5; weak D call: TRBD1 (5 bases). The CDR3 runs 14 residues. V lost 5 bases to trimming and J lost 0 bases, with 11 bases between them. CDR1 and CDR2 from the germline V gene are SGHNT and YYREEE (reference sequence). The CDR3 reads CASRQDINQETQYF. The DNA of the CDR3 is TGTGCCAGCAGGCAGGACATAAACCAAGAGACCCAGTACTTC.

This clonotype was counted many times. The gene calls are TRBV20-1 and TRBJ1-1; the D is unclear. This CDR3 spans 14 amino acids. Germline V gene data show CDR1 as DFQATT and CDR2 as SNEGSKA (reference sequence). V lost 1 base and J lost 4, with 13 bases in between. In DNA, the CDR3 is TGCAGTGCTAGAGCCCACGGACGTGGCACTGAAGCTTTCTTT. Translating it yields CSARAHGRGTEAFF.

This clonotype was seen at least ten times. The chain links TRBV12-3 or TRBV12-4 to TRBJ2-7; 7 bases are a match to TRBD1. This CDR3 has 13 residues. Trimming removed 2 bases from V and 7 bases from J; junction bases left unmatched: 5. The CDR3 region is CASSLRQGSEQYF. CDR3 DNA: TGTGCCAGCAGTTTACGACAGGGAAGTGAGCAGTACTTC.

The V call is TRBV12-3 or TRBV12-4, the J call TRBJ1-5; 9 bases map to TRBD1. Unmatched junction bases numbered 4, after V lost 3 bases and J lost 4 bases. The CDR3 covers 15 residues. The CDR3 region is CASSFGGQGNQPQHF. CDR3 sequence (DNA): TGTGCCAGCAGTTTCGGTGGACAGGGGAATCAGCCCCAGCATTTT.

The CDR3 region has the DNA TGTGCCAGCAGCGCCGGTCGAGGCGGGGACAGCTCCTACAATGAGCAGTTCTTC. Its protein product is CASSAGRGGDSSYNEQFF. The chain recombines TRBV9 with TRBJ2-1; D perhaps matches TRBD1 (7 bases). Germline V gene data show CDR1 as SGDLS and CDR2 as YYNGEE. This CDR3 has 18 residues. V was cut by 3 bases and J by 0 bases, with 19 bases left in between.

This clonotype came up many times. This chain links TRBV2 with TRBJ2-2; 12 nucleotides align to TRBD1. The CDR3 covers 14 residues. Germline V CDR1 and CDR2: SNHLY, FYNNEI. The V gene end was trimmed by 8 bases and the J gene end by 2 bases; junction bases not matched to a gene: 0. The CDR3 sequence is CASGTGGNTGELFF. CDR3 DNA sequence: TGTGCCAGCGGGACAGGGGGCAACACCGGGGAGCTGTTTTTT. Based on the CDR3 plus reference TRBV2 and TRBJ2-2, the full variable domain is EPEVTQTPSHQVTQMGQEVILRCVPISNHLYFYWYRQILGQKVEFLVSFYNNEISEKSEIFDDQFSVERPDGSNFTLKIRSTKLEDSAMYFCASGTGGNTGELFFGEGSRLTVL.

This clonotype was observed a few times. J is TRBJ1-6 and V is TRBV6-5, with 8 nucleotides matching TRBD1. Unmatched junction bases numbered 1, after V lost 2 bases and J lost 7 bases. CDR1 is MNHEY and CDR2 is SVGAGI in the germline V gene. This CDR3 comprises 14 residues. CDR3 amino acids: CASSYGQGNSPLHF. CDR3 nucleotide sequence: TGTGCCAGCAGTTACGGACAGGGAAATTCACCCCTCCACTTT.

This clonotype has just a few counts. The chain employs TRBV20-1 and TRBJ1-1; tentatively, D is TRBD1 (5 bases). The ends were cut back, 3 bases at V and 3 bases at J, with 14 bases in the middle. Looked up from germline, CDR1 is DFQATT and CDR2 is SNEGSKA (reference sequence). CDR3 length: 14 residues. In DNA form, the CDR3 reads TGCAGTGCTAGGTACAGCGGGGCGGACACTGAAGCTTTCTTT. It translates to CSARYSGADTEAFF.

This clonotype was counted at least ten times. The rearrangement joins TRBV11-2 to TRBJ2-2; 8 bases are shared with TRBD2. This CDR3 contains 19 residues. CDR1 is SGHAT and CDR2 is FQNNGV in the germline V gene. J lost 4 bases, V lost 0 bases, and 13 bases had no gene match. CDR3 amino acids: CASSLDWLAGRRGTGELFF. In nucleotides, the CDR3 is TGTGCCAGCAGCTTAGATTGGCTAGCGGGTAGGAGAGGCACCGGGGAGCTGTTTTTT.

This clonotype has more than one count but fewer than ten. The chain is built from TRBV20-1 and TRBJ1-1, with unresolved D. V was clipped by 3 bases and J by 4 bases, with 12 bases between them. Germline CDR1 is DFQATT and CDR2 is SNEGSKA (reference sequence). The CDR3 is 13 residues long. CDR3 amino acids: CSASAGGLTEAFF. Here the CDR3 DNA reads TGCAGTGCTAGTGCAGGCGGGCTCACTGAAGCTTTCTTT.

This clonotype appeared a few times. The chain carries TRBV9 and TRBJ2-7; D tentatively reads TRBD1 or TRBD2 (5 bases each). V gave up 0 bases and J gave up 6 bases, with 13 bases separating them. The V gene's germline CDR1 is SGDLS and CDR2 YYNGEE. The CDR3 loop spans 14 amino acids. Here the CDR3 DNA reads TGTGCCAGCAGCGTAGGGTTACTAGGGACCGAGCAGTACTTC. It yields the protein CASSVGLLGTEQYF. Based on the CDR3 plus reference TRBV9 and TRBJ2-7, the full variable domain is DSGVTQTPKHLITATGQRVTLRCSPRSGDLSVYWYQQSLDQGLQFLIQYYNGEERAKGNILERFSAQQFPDLHSELNLSSLELGDSALYFCASSVGLLGTEQYFGPGTRLTVT.

The rearrangement joins TRBV4-3 to TRBJ1-2, with D perhaps TRBD1 (6 bases). The germline gives CDR1 LGHNA, CDR2 YSLEER. The CDR3 contains 16 residues. V lost 4 bases to trimming and J lost 0 bases, with 15 bases between them. CDR3 region: CASSLVTGNTNYGYTF. The CDR3 DNA is TGCGCCAGCAGCCTAGTGACAGGCAACACTAACTATGGCTACACCTTC.

Many counts were recorded for this clonotype. V gene TRBV5-5 combines with J gene TRBJ1-5; TRBD1 aligns across 7 bases. J lost 0 bases, V lost 4 bases, and 4 bases had no gene match. The length of the CDR3 is 15 residues. Germline V lookup: CDR1 SGHKS, CDR2 YYEKEE (reference sequence). CDR3 nucleotides: TGTGCCAGCAGCCCGACAGGGACTAGCAATCAGCCCCAGCATTTT. Its protein is CASSPTGTSNQPQHF.

This clonotype came up many times. The chain uses TRBV27 and TRBJ2-7; either TRBD1 or TRBD2 may fit D (5 bases each). This CDR3 spans 14 amino acids. The V end lost 5 bases, the J end lost 4 bases, and 15 bases lay between the germline ends. Looked up from germline, CDR1 is MNHEY and CDR2 is SMNVEV (reference sequence). DNA of the CDR3: TGTGCCAGCAGTCCGCAACCGAGGGGTTACGAGCAGTACTTC. It translates to CASSPQPRGYEQYF.

In this sample, this clonotype turned up many times. The chain links TRBV28 to TRBJ2-7; 8 bases match TRBD1. The junction had 13 bases not matched to a gene; V was cut back by 3 bases and J by 3 bases. Germline values: CDR1 MDHEN, CDR2 SYDVKM. The CDR3 loop spans 17 amino acids. Here the CDR3 DNA reads TGTGCCAGCAGTTTTCGCCGGGGGACAGGACTCAACTACGAGCAGTACTTC. It encodes CASSFRRGTGLNYEQYF.

There are a few counts of this clonotype. This sequence joins TRBV11-2 and TRBJ2-7; TRBD2 is a possible D gene (7 bases). Germline V CDR1 and CDR2: SGHAT, FQNNGV. Trimming pared 1 base from V and 7 bases from J, leaving 20 bases between. This CDR3 is 16 amino acids long. CDR3 protein: CASSLGRTRGFWEQYF. CDR3 nucleotides: TGTGCCAGCAGCTTAGGCCGGACTAGGGGGTTTTGGGAGCAGTACTTC.